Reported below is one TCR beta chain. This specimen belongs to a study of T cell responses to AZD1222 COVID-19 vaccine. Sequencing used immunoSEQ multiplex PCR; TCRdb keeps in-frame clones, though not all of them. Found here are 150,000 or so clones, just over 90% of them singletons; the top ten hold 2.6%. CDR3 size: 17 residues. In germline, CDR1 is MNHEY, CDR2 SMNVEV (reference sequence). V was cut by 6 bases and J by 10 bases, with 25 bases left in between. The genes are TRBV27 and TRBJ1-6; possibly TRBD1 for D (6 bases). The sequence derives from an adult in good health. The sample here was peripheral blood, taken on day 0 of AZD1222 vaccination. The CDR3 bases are TGTGCCAGCAGCTTTTCAGCCGCACAGGGAGTGGGGTCACCCCTCCACTTT. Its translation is CASSFSAAQGVGSPLHF.